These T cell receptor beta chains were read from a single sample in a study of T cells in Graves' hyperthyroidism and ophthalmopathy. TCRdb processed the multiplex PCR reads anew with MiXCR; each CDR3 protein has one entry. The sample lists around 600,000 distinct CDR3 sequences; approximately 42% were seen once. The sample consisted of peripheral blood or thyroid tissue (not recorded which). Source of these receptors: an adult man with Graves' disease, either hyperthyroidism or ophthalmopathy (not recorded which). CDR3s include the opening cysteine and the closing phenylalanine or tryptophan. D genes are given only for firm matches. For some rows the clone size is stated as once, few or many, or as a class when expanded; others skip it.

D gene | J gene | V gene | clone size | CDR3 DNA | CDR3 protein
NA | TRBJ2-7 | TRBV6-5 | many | TGTGCCAGCAGTTACGGACGTCACTACGAGCAGTACTTC | CASSYGRHYEQYF
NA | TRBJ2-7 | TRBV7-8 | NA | TGTGCCAGCAGTGCTTCTTCCAGGGGTAGGTCCTACGAGCAGTACTTC | CASSASSRGRSYEQYF
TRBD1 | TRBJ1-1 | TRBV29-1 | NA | TGCAGCTTTCCGACAGGGGGCTTTTCTGAAGCTTTCTTT | CSFPTGGFSEAFF
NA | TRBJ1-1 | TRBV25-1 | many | TGTGCCAGCAGTGGAGACAGTTTGAAGCTTTTCTTT | CASSGDSLKLFF
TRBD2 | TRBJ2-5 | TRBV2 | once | TGTGCCAGCAGGTGGCTAGCGGGAGATTGGCACGCATACCAAGAGACCCAGTACTTC | CASRWLAGDWHAYQETQYF
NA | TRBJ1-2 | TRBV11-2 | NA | TGTGCCAGCAGCTTAGGTGCGGGCGCAGGCTACACCTTC | CASSLGAGAGYTF
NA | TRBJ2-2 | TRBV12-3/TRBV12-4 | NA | TGTGCCAGCACTCGAGGGGGGTCCGCGAACACCGGGGAGCTGTTTTTT | CASTRGGSANTGELFF
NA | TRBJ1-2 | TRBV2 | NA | TGTGCCAGCAGTGATTTGGGGCGGGCCTATGGCTACACCTTC | CASSDLGRAYGYTF
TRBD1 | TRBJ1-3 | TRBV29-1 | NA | TGCAGCGTTGTTCACAGGGGTGGAAACACCATATATTTT | CSVVHRGGNTIYF
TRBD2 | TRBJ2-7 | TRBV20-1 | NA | TGCAGTGCTAGAGAGGAGCGGGAGTACGGCGAGCAGTACTTC | CSAREEREYGEQYF
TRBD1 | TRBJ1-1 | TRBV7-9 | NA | TGTGCCAGCAGCTCGCAACAGGGGCGAGAGACTGAAGCTTTCTTT | CASSSQQGRETEAFF
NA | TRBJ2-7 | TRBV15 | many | TGTGCCACCAGCAGAGATAGGGCTAACGAGCAGTACTTC | CATSRDRANEQYF
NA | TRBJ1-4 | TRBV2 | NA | TGTGCCAGCAGCGTTGGACTGAGTGGTGAAAAACTGTTTTTT | CASSVGLSGEKLFF
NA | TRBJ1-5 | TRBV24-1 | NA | TGTGCCACCAGTGACGCCAGTGGCAATCAGCCCCAGCATTTT | CATSDASGNQPQHF
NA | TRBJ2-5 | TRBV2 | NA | TGTGCCAGCAGCCTCGTTTCGGGGATGGAGACCCAGTACTTC | CASSLVSGMETQYF
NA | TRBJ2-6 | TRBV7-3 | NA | TGTGCCAGCAGCCCGTCTGAGGGCACCGGGGCCAACGTCCTGACTTTC | CASSPSEGTGANVLTF
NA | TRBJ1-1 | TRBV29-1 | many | TGCAGCGTGGAGGGCGGGGGATGGGCGAACACTGAAGCTTTCTTT | CSVEGGGWANTEAFF
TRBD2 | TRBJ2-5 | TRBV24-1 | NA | TGTGCCACCAGTGACACTAGCGGGGACAAAGAGACCCAGTACTTC | CATSDTSGDKETQYF
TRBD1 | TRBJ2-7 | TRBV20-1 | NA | TGCAGTGCTACTCCGGGACAGTACTACGAGCAGTACTTC | CSATPGQYYEQYF
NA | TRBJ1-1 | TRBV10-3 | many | TGTGCCATCAGTGACGAGACGAACACTGAAGCTTTCTTT | CAISDETNTEAFF
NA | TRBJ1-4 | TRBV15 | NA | TGTGCCACCAGCAGAGATCACGGGAAAAAACTGTTTTTT | CATSRDHGKKLFF
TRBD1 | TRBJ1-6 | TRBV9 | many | TGTGCCAGCAGCGTAGAAGGGACAGTTACGAATTCACCCCTCCACTTT | CASSVEGTVTNSPLHF
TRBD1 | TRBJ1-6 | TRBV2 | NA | TGTGCCAGCAGTGCTGGGGAGACAGGGGTGGTAAAACCCCTCCACTTT | CASSAGETGVVKPLHF
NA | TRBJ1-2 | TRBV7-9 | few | TGTGCCAGCACCACGGACGGAGACTATGGCTACACCTTC | CASTTDGDYGYTF
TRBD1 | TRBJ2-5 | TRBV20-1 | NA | TGCAGTGCTAGTAACAGGGGGGTCCAAGAGACCCAGTACTTC | CSASNRGVQETQYF
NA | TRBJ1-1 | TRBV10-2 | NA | TGCGCCAGCAGTAGGAACAGGGAGGGGACTGAAGCTTTCTTT | CASSRNREGTEAFF
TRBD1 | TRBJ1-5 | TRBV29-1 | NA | TGCAGCGTCCGGGACAGGGCCAATCAGCCCCAGCATTTT | CSVRDRANQPQHF
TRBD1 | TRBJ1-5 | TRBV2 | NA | TGTGCCTGGAGTGAAGGACAGGGCACTCAGCCCCAGCATTTT | CAWSEGQGTQPQHF
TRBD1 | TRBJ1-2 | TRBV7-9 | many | TGTGCCAGCAGCTTAGCCGGGACAGGCCTTAACTATGGCTACACCTTC | CASSLAGTGLNYGYTF
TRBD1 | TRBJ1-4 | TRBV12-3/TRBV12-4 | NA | TGTGCCAGCAGCTTTACGCCGGGACAGGCTTTGTTTTTT | CASSFTPGQALFF
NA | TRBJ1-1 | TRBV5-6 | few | TGTGCCAGCAGGCAACAGGGGAACACTGAAGCTTTCTTT | CASRQQGNTEAFF
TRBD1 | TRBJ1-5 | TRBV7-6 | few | TGTGCCAGCAGTGACGCAGGGGGGAGTCAGCCCCAGCATTTT | CASSDAGGSQPQHF
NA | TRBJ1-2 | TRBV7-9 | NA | TGTGCCAGCAGCCAAGTCGCAGGGCAATATGGCTACACCTTC | CASSQVAGQYGYTF
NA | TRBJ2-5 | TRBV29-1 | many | TGCAGCGTTGGGGAAGAGACCCAGTACTTC | CSVGEETQYF
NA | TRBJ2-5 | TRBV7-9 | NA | TGTGCTAGCAGCCACACGGGCTTCGAAGAAGAGACCCAGTACTTC | CASSHTGFEEETQYF
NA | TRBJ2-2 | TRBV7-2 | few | TGTGCCAGCAGCTTATCTTCGGGGCCCCCCGGGGAGCTGTTTTTT | CASSLSSGPPGELFF
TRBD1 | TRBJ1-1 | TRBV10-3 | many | TGTGCCATCAGTCAGACAGGGGGGGACACTGAAGCTTTCTTT | CAISQTGGDTEAFF
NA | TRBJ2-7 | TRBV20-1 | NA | TGCAGTGTTAGTTGGGCACCTGTGGGCGAGCAGTACTTC | CSVSWAPVGEQYF
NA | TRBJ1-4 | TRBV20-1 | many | TGCAGTGCTAGAGCCCCGGCACCTAATGAAAAACTGTTTTTT | CSARAPAPNEKLFF
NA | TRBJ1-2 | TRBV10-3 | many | TGTGCCATCAGTGGCACCCGAAGGGGCTACACCTTC | CAISGTRRGYTF
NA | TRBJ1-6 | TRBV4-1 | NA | TGCGCCAGCAGCCAAGATACGGGGAGCTCCTATAATTCACCCCTCCACTTT | CASSQDTGSSYNSPLHF
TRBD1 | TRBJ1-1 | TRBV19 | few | TGTGCCAGTAGCCTACAGGGGACAGGGGACACTGAAGCTTTCTTT | CASSLQGTGDTEAFF
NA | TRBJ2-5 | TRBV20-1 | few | TGCAGTGCTAGGGGCCTTACTAGAGGGGAGACCCAGTACTTC | CSARGLTRGETQYF
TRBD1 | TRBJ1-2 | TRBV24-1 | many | TGTGCCACCAGTGAACCCCGGGACAGGGGGCACTATGGCTACACCTTC | CATSEPRDRGHYGYTF
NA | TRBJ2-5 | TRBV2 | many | TGTGCCAGCAGTGCGACCATTCAAGAGACCCAGTACTTC | CASSATIQETQYF
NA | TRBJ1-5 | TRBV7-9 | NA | TGTGCCAGCAGCCAAGCAGGCACAAGCAATCAGCCCCAGCATTTT | CASSQAGTSNQPQHF
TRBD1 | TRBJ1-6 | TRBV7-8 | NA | TGTGCCAGCAGTGACGGGACAGGGGTTCGTTCACCCCTCCACTTT | CASSDGTGVRSPLHF
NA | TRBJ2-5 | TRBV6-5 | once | TGTGCCAGCAGTTTAGGTGGCCTGATCCAAGAGACCCAGTACTTC | CASSLGGLIQETQYF
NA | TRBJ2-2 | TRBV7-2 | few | TGTGCCAGCAGCCCTCTAGCAGTGAACACCGGGGAGCTGTTTTTT | CASSPLAVNTGELFF
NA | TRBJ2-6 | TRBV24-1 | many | TGTGCCACCAGTGATTTGGGGAGCTCTGGGGCCAACGTCCTGACTTTC | CATSDLGSSGANVLTF
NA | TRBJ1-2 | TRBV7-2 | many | TGTGCCAGCAGCTTATGGGGAAGGGGCTACACCTTC | CASSLWGRGYTF
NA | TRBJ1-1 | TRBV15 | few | TGTGCCACCAGCCGCGAGGGGGTCCTCACTGAAGCTTTCTTT | CATSREGVLTEAFF
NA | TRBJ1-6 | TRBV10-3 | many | TGTGCCAGCAACCCGGAGAGGGCCAGTTCACCCCTCCACTTT | CASNPERASSPLHF
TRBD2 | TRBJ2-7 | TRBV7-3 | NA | TGTGCCAGCAGACCAGGACTAGCGGGCTCAAACGAGCAGTACTTC | CASRPGLAGSNEQYF
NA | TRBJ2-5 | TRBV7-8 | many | TGTGCCAGCAGCTTAAAACAGGGAGGAGAGACCCAGTACTTC | CASSLKQGGETQYF
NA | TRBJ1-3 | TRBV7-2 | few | TGTGCCAGCAGCTTAGGCGGCGGGGGCACTGGAAACACCATATATTTT | CASSLGGGGTGNTIYF
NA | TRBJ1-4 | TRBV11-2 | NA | TGTGCCAGCAGCCCCGGGGGCTCTGGAAAACTGTTTTTT | CASSPGGSGKLFF
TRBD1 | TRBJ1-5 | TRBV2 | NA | TGTGCCAGCAAAGGGACAGGGCCACATCAGCCCCAGCATTTT | CASKGTGPHQPQHF
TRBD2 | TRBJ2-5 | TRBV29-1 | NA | TGCAGCGTTGAGCGGGGGGCACGCCAAGAGACCCAGTACTTC | CSVERGARQETQYF